The 30 T cell receptor beta chains below all came from one sample that was sequenced in a study of technical replicates of blood from a few donors. Only in-frame clones appear in the TCRdb table, and some are missing; sequencing was by immunoSEQ multiplex PCR. The sample has around 58,000 clones, around nine tenths seen once. The sequencing sample was made of PBMCs. These receptors all stem from a human donor in good health. Some clones in this sample may be carry-over from other donors' samples.

The J gene is TRBJ2-5, the V gene TRBV7-2; no reliable D call. Germline CDR1 is SGHTA and CDR2 is FQGNSA. V lost 2 bases and J lost 4, with 8 bases in between. The CDR3 loop spans 13 amino acids. Written as DNA, the CDR3 is TGTGCCAGCAGCTTACTAGGTCTAGAGACCCAGTACTTC. Residues: CASSLLGLETQYF.

The chain carries TRBV10-3 and TRBJ2-4, with 7 bases aligning to TRBD1. The V segment lost 3 bases and the J segment 0 bases; nucleotides outside the gene matches: 5. The CDR3 length is 16 residues. Per the germline V gene, CDR1 is ENHRY and CDR2 is SYGVKD. The CDR3 bases are TGTGCCATCAGTGACCACGGGACAGCAGCCAAAAACATTCAGTACTTC. Translation: CAISDHGTAAKNIQYF.

The chain combines TRBV18 with TRBJ2-2; 8 bases match TRBD1. The CDR3 sequence is 16 residues long. V trimming: 3 bases; J trimming: 2 bases; junction bases outside the gene matches: 5. Germline loops: CDR1 KGHSH, CDR2 LQKENI. CDR3 loop: CASSPDDRGNTGELFF. CDR3 nucleotide sequence: TGTGCCAGCTCACCTGACGACAGGGGAAACACCGGGGAGCTGTTTTTT. Based on the CDR3 plus reference TRBV18 and TRBJ2-2, the full variable domain is NAGVMQNPRHLVRRRGQEARLRCSPMKGHSHVYWYRQLPEEGLKFMVYLQKENIIDESGMPKERFSAEFPKEGPSILRIQQVVRGDSAAYFCASSPDDRGNTGELFFGEGSRLTVL.

V gene TRBV5-1 combines with J gene TRBJ2-1, with D perhaps TRBD1 (6 bases). V was trimmed by 5 bases and J by 9 bases, leaving 15 bases between them. Germline values: CDR1 SGHRS, CDR2 YFSETQ. The CDR3 totals 13 residues. CDR3 coding DNA: TGCGCCAGCAGTTACGGACAGACTGGTGAGCAGTTCTTC. It encodes CASSYGQTGEQFF.

V is TRBV7-8 and J is TRBJ2-7; TRBD2 agrees at 9 bases. With V trimmed by 1 base and J by 3 bases, 4 bases remained unmatched. CDR3 length: 15 residues. Germline lookup yields CDR1 SGHVS and CDR2 FQNEAQ. The CDR3 nucleotides read TGTGCCAGCAGCTTAGGGCGGGAGGGCGGCTACGAGCAGTACTTC. This gives the protein CASSLGREGGYEQYF.

CDR3 bases: TGTGCCAGCAGCTTATCTGGACTTAACACAGATACGCAGTATTTT. Encoded protein: CASSLSGLNTDTQYF. The chain combines TRBV7-3 with TRBJ2-3; maybe TRBD2 (5 bases). The CDR3 runs 15 residues. Germline CDR1 and CDR2: SGHTA and FQGTGA. V was pared by 2 bases and J by 2 bases, with 11 bases between.

The rearrangement links TRBV14 to TRBJ2-1, with TRBD2 identical over 11 bases. The length of the CDR3 is 16 residues. V gave up 4 bases and J gave up 1 base; unmatched junction bases: 3. Germline V gene data show CDR1 as SGHDN and CDR2 as FVKESK. Written as DNA, the CDR3 is TGTGCCAGCAGCCCGGGACTAGCGGATTCCTACAATGAGCAGTTCTTC. As protein: CASSPGLADSYNEQFF. Based on the CDR3 plus reference TRBV14 and TRBJ2-1, the full variable domain is EAGVTQFPSHSVIEKGQTVTLRCDPISGHDNLYWYRRVMGKEIKFLLHFVKESKQDESGMPNNRFLAERTGGTYSTLKVQPAELEDSGVYFCASSPGLADSYNEQFFGPGTRLTVL.

The V call is TRBV11-1, the J call TRBJ2-5, with D possibly TRBD2 on 5 matching bases. The germline V gene encodes CDR1 SGHAT and CDR2 FQDESV (reference sequence). This CDR3 has 17 residues. V shed 3 bases and J shed 1 base, with 18 bases lying between them. The DNA for the CDR3 is TGTGCCAGCAGCTTGTGGACTCCTGGAGGCAGCCAAGAGACCCAGTACTTC. It translates to CASSLWTPGGSQETQYF.

In DNA, the CDR3 is TGTGCCAGCTCACCAAGAGGGAGCTCCTACGAGCAGTACTTC. Amino acid sequence: CASSPRGSSYEQYF. The chain has TRBV18 and TRBJ2-7, with a weak D call TRBD2 (5 bases). The CDR3 contains 14 residues. CDR1 and CDR2 (germline): KGHSH, LQKENI. Trimming took 2 bases from V and 0 from J, leaving 8 bases between them.

The chain is built from TRBV10-3 and TRBJ2-3, with 9 bases fitting TRBD2. In germline, CDR1 is ENHRY, CDR2 SYGVKD. V was clipped by 4 bases and J by 4 bases; unmatched bases: 6. This CDR3 has 15 residues. The CDR3 DNA reads TGTGCCATCAGTGGCTTGCGGGGGGGCCCAGATACGCAGTATTTT. Translation gives CAISGLRGGPDTQYF.

The chain couples TRBV23-1 to TRBJ2-7, with TRBD2 matching 7 bases. TRBV23-1 is given ORF status, its function remaining uncertain. V trimming: 6 bases; J trimming: 3 bases; junction bases outside the gene matches: 26. The CDR3 sequence is 20 residues long. CDR3: CASRRPGPLGGTPLFYEQYF. CDR3 bases: TGCGCCAGCAGAAGACCGGGACCACTGGGGGGGACCCCACTTTTCTACGAGCAGTACTTC.

The V gene is TRBV19, the J gene TRBJ2-7, with TRBD2 as a possible D gene (8 bases). Germline CDR1 LNHDA, CDR2 SQIVND (reference sequence). CDR3 size: 16 residues. The V and J ends lost 5 bases and 0 bases respectively, with 17 bases between them. The CDR3 bases are TGTGCCAGTAGTCAGGGGGAGCGGGGGAGCTCCTACGAGCAGTACTTC. This translates into CASSQGERGSSYEQYF.

The chain is built from TRBV19 and TRBJ2-5; unclear D gene. The CDR3 has 15 amino acids. CDR1 LNHDA and CDR2 SQIVND come from the germline V gene (reference sequence). Trimming cost V 3 bases and J 5 bases, with 16 bases left between them. In DNA form, the CDR3 reads TGTGCCAGTAGTATTACTTCATCGGGTCTGGAGACCCAGTACTTC. Translating it yields CASSITSSGLETQYF.

The V and J genes are TRBV7-2 and TRBJ2-5; 7 bases match TRBD1. The CDR3 runs to 14 residues. CDR1 and CDR2 (germline): SGHTA, FQGNSA. After removal of 7 bases from V and 6 bases from J, the junction contained 11 bases not matched to a gene. The CDR3 coding sequence is TGTGCCAGCACCCCCCGGGACAGTGAGAAGACCCAGTACTTC. Amino acids: CASTPRDSEKTQYF.

The rearrangement joins TRBV6-5 to TRBJ1-2, with 8 bases aligning to TRBD1. The CDR3 consists of 15 residues. J lost 8 bases, V lost 0 bases, and 8 bases had no gene match. The germline CDR1 and CDR2 sequences are MNHEY and SVGAGI. CDR3 region: CASSYSTGGREGYTF. CDR3 bases: TGTGCCAGCAGTTACTCAACAGGGGGTAGAGAAGGCTACACCTTC.

This chain uses TRBV5-4 with TRBJ2-5; D might be TRBD2 (6 bases). Germline V lookup: CDR1 SGHNT, CDR2 YYREEE (reference sequence). V lost 2 bases and J 2 bases, leaving 13 bases between the germline ends. There are 15 residues in the CDR3. The DNA for the CDR3 is TGTGCCAGCAGCTTAGGAGGGCCTCGGCAAGAGACCCAGTACTTC. Translation gives CASSLGGPRQETQYF.

This chain joins TRBV2 and TRBJ1-2; no clear D. This CDR3 is built from 14 residues. V was shortened by 3 bases and J by 5 bases, with 13 bases between the two germline ends. The germline gives CDR1 SNHLY, CDR2 FYNNEI. CDR3 bases: TGTGCCAGCAGTGACCGGACGGCGGGGTATGGCTACACCTTC. Its protein is CASSDRTAGYGYTF. Together with reference TRBV2 and TRBJ1-2, the CDR3 gives the full variable domain: EPEVTQTPSHQVTQMGQEVILRCVPISNHLYFYWYRQILGQKVEFLVSFYNNEISEKSEIFDDQFSVERPDGSNFTLKIRSTKLEDSAMYFCASSDRTAGYGYTFGSGTRLTVV.

J is TRBJ2-7 and V is TRBV7-2, with 12 positions matching TRBD2. CDR1 is SGHTA, CDR2 FQGNSA, per germline. CDR3 length equals 18 residues. J gave up 2 bases and V 0 bases, and 8 bases lay outside the gene matches. The CDR3 region is CASSLARWTSGTTYEQYF. The DNA of the CDR3 is TGTGCCAGCAGCTTAGCGAGGTGGACTAGCGGGACAACCTACGAGCAGTACTTC.

The V gene is TRBV2, the J gene TRBJ1-2; 8 nucleotides align to TRBD1. After removal of 4 bases from V and 7 bases from J, the junction contained 8 bases not matched to a gene. The germline V gene encodes CDR1 SNHLY and CDR2 FYNNEI. The CDR3 runs to 14 residues. CDR3 coding DNA: TGTGCCAGCAGTGTTGGTGGACAGGGTCCTGGCTACACCTTC. Its protein is CASSVGGQGPGYTF.

This clone was picked up a small number of times. The chain joins TRBV2 to TRBJ2-7; tentatively, D is TRBD2 (5 bases). This CDR3 region has 11 residues. Germline-derived CDR1 and CDR2 are SNHLY and FYNNEI. V dropped 5 bases and J dropped 7 bases, with 9 bases sitting between them. The chain's CDR3 is CASSYTGEQYF. The DNA for the CDR3 is TGTGCCAGCAGTTACACGGGGGAGCAGTACTTC.

The chain carries TRBV19 and TRBJ1-5, with unresolved D. The CDR3 is 16 residues long. Germline lookup yields CDR1 LNHDA and CDR2 SQIVND (reference sequence). V was trimmed by 7 bases and J by 0 bases, leaving 16 bases between them. The CDR3 reads CASNPGRKNSNQPQHF. CDR3 nucleotide sequence: TGTGCCAGTAACCCAGGCAGGAAAAATAGCAATCAGCCCCAGCATTTT.

The CDR3 DNA reads as TGTGCCAGCAGGGGACAAGAGGGCGGAAATTCACCCCTCCACTTT. This codes for CASRGQEGGNSPLHF. This sequence joins TRBV2 and TRBJ1-6; weak D call: TRBD1 (6 bases). Germline lookup yields CDR1 SNHLY and CDR2 FYNNEI. V lost 6 bases and J 7 bases, leaving 16 bases between the germline ends. The length of the CDR3 is 15 residues.

V and J are TRBV5-6 and TRBJ1-6, with a tentative D call TRBD1 (5 bases). This CDR3 contains 13 residues. In germline, CDR1 is SGHDT, CDR2 YYEEEE. Trimming left V 3 bases short and J 7 bases short, with 8 bases between. DNA of the CDR3: TGTGCCAGCAGCTGGGGGGTAAATTCACCCCTCCACTTT. This encodes CASSWGVNSPLHF.

The chain combines TRBV7-2 with TRBJ1-1, with 7 positions matching TRBD1. CDR1 and CDR2 from the germline V gene are SGHTA and FQGNSA. The CDR3 loop spans 13 amino acids. V was clipped by 5 bases and J by 4 bases; unmatched bases: 4. The chain's CDR3 is CASSEQGRTEAFF. The CDR3 nucleotides read TGTGCCAGCAGCGAACAGGGGCGCACTGAAGCTTTCTTT.

This chain joins TRBV5-1 and TRBJ2-7; TRBD1 might be the D (6 bases). The CDR3 sequence is 14 residues long. Germline V CDR1 and CDR2: SGHRS, YFSETQ. V lost 1 base, J lost 3 bases, and 11 bases lay in between. As DNA, the CDR3 is TGCGCCAGCAGCTTGCCGGGACAACTCTACGAGCAGTACTTC. It specifies CASSLPGQLYEQYF.

V and J are TRBV19 and TRBJ1-4; 7 bases line up with TRBD1. The V and J ends lost 4 bases and 5 bases, in that order; junction bases with no gene match: 1. Germline values: CDR1 LNHDA, CDR2 SQIVND (reference sequence). The CDR3 sequence is 13 residues long. In DNA, the CDR3 is TGTGCCAGTAGTAGGGACAGCAATGAAAAACTGTTTTTT. Protein product: CASSRDSNEKLFF. Filled out from reference TRBV19 and TRBJ1-4, the complete variable domain reads DGGITQSPKYLFRKEGQNVTLSCEQNLNHDAMYWYRQDPGQGLRLIYYSQIVNDFQKGDIAEGYSVSREKKESFPLTVTSAQKNPTAFYLCASSRDSNEKLFFGSGTQLSVL.

The chain carries TRBV29-1 and TRBJ2-7, with 7 bases identical to TRBD1. V lost 4 bases to trimming and J lost 0 bases; unmatched junction nucleotides: 3. CDR1 SQVTM and CDR2 ANQGSEA come from the germline V gene. The CDR3 sequence is 13 residues long. This chain's CDR3 is CSVVRDSSYEQYF. CDR3 DNA: TGCAGCGTTGTGAGGGACAGCTCCTACGAGCAGTACTTC.

This sequence joins TRBV9 and TRBJ1-3; TRBD1 matches at 7 bases. Germline loops: CDR1 SGDLS, CDR2 YYNGEE. The junction had 19 bases not matched to a gene; V was cut back by 4 bases and J by 3 bases. The CDR3 length is 19 residues. The DNA of the CDR3 is TGTGCCAGCAGCCTACGGGGGGGGGACCCGGGACAGCGTGGAAACACCATATATTTT. Amino acids: CASSLRGGDPGQRGNTIYF.

The chain combines TRBV5-4 with TRBJ1-1, with a possible D match to TRBD1 (6 bases). The CDR3 consists of 13 residues. The germline V gene has CDR1 SGHNT and CDR2 YYREEE (reference sequence). V lost 0 bases, J lost 14 bases, and 17 bases lay in between. The CDR3 region is CASSLGAGVRPFF. The CDR3 coding sequence is TGTGCCAGCAGCTTGGGGGCAGGGGTCCGTCCCTTCTTT.

This sequence joins TRBV30 and TRBJ2-4; 10 bases match TRBD1. V lost 2 bases and J lost 8; bases outside the gene matches: 9. Germline V gene data show CDR1 as GTSNPN and CDR2 as SVGIG (reference sequence). CDR3 size: 15 residues. Here the CDR3 DNA reads TGTGCCTGGAGTTTCCCGCGGACAGGGGGTCACATTCAGTACTTC. It is translated as CAWSFPRTGGHIQYF.